This entry is about one TCR beta chain. No antigen is known for it. This sample stems from a study of vaccination and CD4 T cells after COVID-19. Study-level information: In the convalescent cohort, there were six males and four females, two of them Hispanic. Post-COVID draws came a median 101 days after diagnosis (range 35 to 161).

The Oncomine TCR Beta short-read assay was applied to DNA of cultured CD4+ T cells. One entry per CDR3 protein, called by TCRdb with MiXCR from the PCR reads. The profile shows 20,000 to 25,000 distinct CDR3 sequences, around 42% of them singletons. The J segment lost 4 bases and the V segment lost 8 bases, leaving 12 bases of the junction unmatched. The length of the CDR3 is 15 residues. Germline CDR1 is LNHDA and CDR2 is SQIVND (reference sequence). The treatment here: approximately 9-day PBMC culture with coronavirus spike peptide pools or control peptides (ViraFEST assay). TCR sequencing followed the expansion of antigen-specific T cells with peptide pools in ViraFEST. Cultures of PBMCs, over 1.5 million per well, were set up with about 9.4 IU/ml IL-2 and 8 to 10 ug/ml peptide pools.

Material for sequencing was CD4+ T cells from blood, cultured in vitro. The genes are TRBV19 and TRBJ2-3; 7 positions match TRBD1. This TCR came from a human donor who had recovered from COVID-19. The CDR3 sequence: CASSGQVRNSDTQYF. CDR3 DNA: TGTGCCAGTTCCGGACAGGTGAGGAATTCAGATACGCAGTATTTT.